This passage covers 29 T cell receptor beta chains from one sample sequenced in a study of OX40 agonist ivuxolimab in advanced cancers. Measured with immunoSEQ multiplex PCR; TCRdb has only the in-frame clones, and not every one. The sample includes roughly 45,000 clones, about 88% of them seen just once. The sequenced sample was CD4+ or CD8+ T cells sorted from blood, obtained in a trial of the OX40 agonist ivuxolimab. The receptors originated from an adult with an advanced solid tumor such as melanoma, head and neck, liver or kidney cancer.

V gene TRBV5-1 combines with J gene TRBJ2-4, with 7 bases that match TRBD1. J lost 8 bases, V lost 0 bases, and 5 bases had no gene match. Germline V gives CDR1 SGHRS, CDR2 YFSETQ. The CDR3 length is 14 residues. The CDR3 sequence is CASSLDRGRDIQYF. The CDR3 region has the DNA TGCGCCAGCAGCTTGGACAGGGGAAGGGACATTCAGTACTTC.

The chain combines TRBV5-4 with TRBJ1-4; D may be TRBD1 (5 bases). The CDR3 length is 16 residues. The germline CDR1 and CDR2 sequences are SGHNT and YYREEE (reference sequence). Trimming cost V 0 bases and J 8 bases, with 17 bases left between them. CDR3 coding DNA: TGTGCCAGCAGCTTGGGTGGGCAGGGCCCATCGGAAAAACTGTTTTTT. Amino acids: CASSLGGQGPSEKLFF.

The chain couples TRBV21-1 to TRBJ2-7; the D call in the table, TRBD1, was not verified against the DNA. TRBV21-1 is termed a pseudogene. The CDR3 is made up of 15 amino acids. The CDR3 nucleotides read TGTGCCAGCAGCAAAGTGGTGGCAGGGGACTACGAGCAGTACTTC. Residues: CASSKVVAGDYEQYF.

The V call is TRBV30, the J call TRBJ2-2, with 8 bases identical to TRBD1. The CDR3 length is 14 residues. In germline, CDR1 is GTSNPN, CDR2 SVGIG (reference sequence). V was clipped by 0 bases and J by 5 bases; unmatched bases: 2. The CDR3 DNA reads as TGTGCCTGGAGTGTAACAGGGGGGACCGGGGAGCTGTTTTTT. Its protein product is CAWSVTGGTGELFF.

The chain joins TRBV30 to TRBJ2-7; 9 bases agree with TRBD2. J gave up 2 bases and V 3 bases, and 5 bases lay outside the gene matches. The germline V gene has CDR1 GTSNPN and CDR2 SVGIG (reference sequence). This CDR3 comprises 14 residues. CDR3: CAWRGRGGAYEQYF. The CDR3 DNA reads TGTGCCTGGAGAGGGCGGGGGGGAGCCTACGAGCAGTACTTC. The complete variable domain, with remaining parts taken from reference TRBV30 and TRBJ2-7, reads SQTIHQWPATLVQPVGSPLSLECTVEGTSNPNLYWYRQAAGRGLQLLFYSVGIGQISSEVPQNLSASRPQDRQFILSSKKLLLSDSGFYLCAWRGRGGAYEQYFGPGTRLTVT.

This sequence joins TRBV7-9 and TRBJ1-2; unclear D gene. Germline assignment: CDR1 SEHNR and CDR2 FQNEAQ (reference sequence). V was clipped by 5 bases and J by 2 bases, with 9 bases between them. This CDR3 comprises 13 residues. The DNA of the CDR3 is TGTGCCAGCAGCGGGCAGACCAACTATGGCTACACCTTC. Its protein is CASSGQTNYGYTF.

This clone was observed a few times. This chain links TRBV29-1 with TRBJ2-5, with D possibly TRBD1 on 5 matching bases. This CDR3 contains 12 residues. Trimming stripped 4 bases from V and 2 bases from J, with 8 bases between. Germline V gives CDR1 SQVTM, CDR2 ANQGSEA. The CDR3 protein is CSVARQQETQYF. Here the CDR3 DNA reads TGCAGCGTTGCGAGACAGCAAGAGACCCAGTACTTC.

The V call is TRBV5-1, the J call TRBJ2-2; 12 bases are shared with TRBD1. With 4 bases clipped from V and 4 bases from J, the junction kept 2 bases outside the gene matches. The CDR3 length is 15 residues. CDR1 is SGHRS and CDR2 is YFSETQ in the germline V gene. The CDR3 region has the DNA TGCGCCAGCAGCCCGGGACAGGGGGCCACCGGGGAGCTGTTTTTT. Protein product: CASSPGQGATGELFF.

The genes are TRBV7-9 and TRBJ2-5, with D perhaps matching TRBD1 (6 bases). The V and J ends lost 3 bases and 4 bases respectively, with 18 bases between them. This CDR3 is built from 16 residues. Germline V gene sequence: CDR1 SEHNR, CDR2 FQNEAQ (reference sequence). The CDR3 is CASSFPPLQGGETQYF. CDR3 nucleotides: TGTGCCAGCAGCTTTCCCCCTCTTCAAGGGGGAGAGACCCAGTACTTC.

This clone was counted a single time. The J gene is TRBJ2-5, the V gene TRBV7-9, with 8 positions matching TRBD2. Trimming took 3 bases from V and 3 from J; bases not matched to a gene: 0. The CDR3 sequence is 13 residues long. CDR1 SEHNR and CDR2 FQNEAQ come from the germline V gene (reference sequence). Written as DNA, the CDR3 is TGTGCCAGCAGCTTTAGCGGGGAAGAGACCCAGTACTTC. Its protein product is CASSFSGEETQYF.

The table lists this clone with a count of one. The DNA for the CDR3 is TGTGCCATCAGTTGGGACAGATACAATGAGCAGTTCTTC. This codes for CAISWDRYNEQFF. This chain links TRBV10-3 with TRBJ2-1; TRBD1 aligns across 7 bases. This CDR3 is 13 amino acids long. CDR1 and CDR2 (germline): ENHRY, SYGVKD. J gave up 4 bases and V 5 bases, and 2 bases lay outside the gene matches.

The rearrangement joins TRBV11-2 to TRBJ2-7; D is ambiguous. The V end was cut by 5 bases, the J end by 2 bases, with 10 bases between. Germline loops: CDR1 SGHAT, CDR2 FQNNGV. The CDR3 totals 13 residues. For the CDR3, the DNA is TGTGCCAGCAGCCCAGTATCCACCTACGAGCAGTACTTC. Its translation: CASSPVSTYEQYF.

This clone was detected once. V is TRBV7-2 and J is TRBJ1-1; 10 nucleotides align to TRBD1. This CDR3 is 14 amino acids long. Trimming took 5 bases from V and 7 from J; bases not matched to a gene: 7. CDR1 and CDR2 from the germline V gene are SGHTA and FQGNSA. The CDR3 nucleotides read TGTGCCAGCAGCGGACGACAGGGGGCGAGTGAAGCTTTCTTT. This encodes CASSGRQGASEAFF.

The rearrangement uses TRBV11-2 and TRBJ2-2; the match to TRBD1 covers 10 bases. After removal of 10 bases from V and 6 bases from J, the junction contained 11 bases not matched to a gene. Germline lookup yields CDR1 SGHAT and CDR2 FQNNGV. The CDR3 contains 15 residues. The DNA for the CDR3 is TGTGCCACGACCGGACAGGGGGGTGACGCCGGGGAGCTGTTTTTT. Its protein product is CATTGQGGDAGELFF. Full variable domain (rest looked up from reference TRBV11-2 and TRBJ2-2): EAGVAQSPRYKIIEKRQSVAFWCNPISGHATLYWYQQILGQGPKLLIQFQNNGVVDDSQLPKDRFSAERLKGVDSTLKIQPAKLEDSAVYLCATTGQGGDAGELFFGEGSRLTVL.

J is TRBJ2-7 and V is TRBV28; D unresolved. Germline V gene data show CDR1 as MDHEN and CDR2 as SYDVKM. Trimming left V 7 bases short and J 5 bases short, with 21 bases between. CDR3 size: 15 residues. CDR3 DNA: TGTGCCAGCACTTCCCGCCGAATGGTTTGGAACGAGCAGTACTTC. Translated, it gives CASTSRRMVWNEQYF.

This clone was seen a handful of times. This chain joins TRBV19 and TRBJ2-7; 7 bases align to TRBD1. CDR1 LNHDA and CDR2 SQIVND come from the germline V gene (reference sequence). This CDR3 region has 14 residues. Losses at the gene ends were 9 bases for V and 2 bases for J; bases not matched to a gene: 10. The chain's CDR3 is CASRGQLPPYEQYF. As DNA, the CDR3 is TGTGCCAGCCGGGGACAGCTACCCCCCTACGAGCAGTACTTC.

The V call is TRBV6-5, the J call TRBJ2-3; D remains ambiguous. V was pared by 6 bases and J by 0 bases, with 10 bases between. CDR1 and CDR2 (germline): MNHEY, SVGAGI. The CDR3 loop spans 14 amino acids. CDR3 DNA: TGTGCCAGCAGGAAACTGGACAGCACAGATACGCAGTATTTT. Its protein product is CASRKLDSTDTQYF.

As DNA, the CDR3 is TGTGCCAGCAGCTTAAGTGGGACAGGGACCCCTGGGGCCAACGTCCTGACTTTC. This sequence encodes CASSLSGTGTPGANVLTF. The V gene is TRBV7-9, the J gene TRBJ2-6; 9 bases align to TRBD1. Germline CDR1 is SEHNR and CDR2 is FQNEAQ (reference sequence). V gave up 2 bases and J gave up 2 bases; unmatched junction bases: 7. The CDR3 consists of 18 residues.

The rearrangement joins TRBV18 to TRBJ2-2; D possibly corresponds to TRBD1 (6 bases). The germline V gene has CDR1 KGHSH and CDR2 LQKENI. This CDR3 comprises 14 residues. V lost 3 bases and J 6 bases, leaving 11 bases between the germline ends. CDR3 sequence: CASSPGTRAGELFF. The DNA of the CDR3 is TGTGCCAGCTCACCGGGGACACGGGCCGGGGAGCTGTTTTTT.

V gene TRBV6-1 combines with J gene TRBJ1-4, with 9 bases fitting TRBD1. The CDR3 is 15 residues long. Germline trimming cut 4 bases from V and 7 bases from J; bases unmatched to any gene: 7. Looked up from germline, CDR1 is MNHNS and CDR2 is SASEGT. The CDR3 DNA reads TGTGCCAGCAGTGCCCGGACAGGGGCAATTGAAAAACTGTTTTTT. Translated, it gives CASSARTGAIEKLFF.

The chain joins TRBV30 to TRBJ1-3, with 11 bases fitting TRBD1. This CDR3 contains 17 residues. The V and J ends lost 4 bases and 1 base, in that order; junction bases with no gene match: 9. From germline, CDR1 is GTSNPN and CDR2 SVGIG (reference sequence). The CDR3, as DNA: TGTGCCTGGATGGGTTTTGGGACAGGGGGTTCTGGAAACACCATATATTTT. Translation: CAWMGFGTGGSGNTIYF.

The V and J genes are TRBV19 and TRBJ1-2; 8 bases align to TRBD1. Germline CDR1 LNHDA, CDR2 SQIVND (reference sequence). The CDR3 covers 13 residues. Losses at the gene ends were 6 bases for V and 6 bases for J; bases not matched to a gene: 6. CDR3 bases: TGTGCCAGTAGCCCGACAGGGGAGGATGGCTACACCTTC. Protein product: CASSPTGEDGYTF.

This clone has just a few counts. DNA for the CDR3: TGTGCCAGCAGCGAAGACAGGGGGATCGGCTACGAGCAGTACTTC. Amino acid sequence: CASSEDRGIGYEQYF. The rearrangement joins TRBV28 to TRBJ2-7, with 9 bases fitting TRBD1. V shed 6 bases and J 3 bases; nucleotides not matched to a gene: 9. The CDR3 has 15 residues. Germline V CDR1 and CDR2: MDHEN, SYDVKM.

This rearrangement joins TRBV28 to TRBJ2-4, with TRBD1 identical over 8 bases. The CDR3 totals 13 residues. The germline CDR1 and CDR2 sequences are MDHEN and SYDVKM. V shed 4 bases and J 9 bases; nucleotides not matched to a gene: 5. The CDR3 region is CASSSGQGGIQYF. In nucleotides, the CDR3 is TGTGCCAGCAGTTCCGGACAGGGAGGCATTCAGTACTTC.

The chain has TRBV19 and TRBJ2-5; D is possibly TRBD1 (6 bases). Deletions cut 6 bases from V and 2 bases from J, with 19 bases between. CDR1 and CDR2 from the germline V gene are LNHDA and SQIVND (reference sequence). The CDR3 loop spans 16 amino acids. As DNA, the CDR3 is TGTGCCAGTAGAGATGGCGGAAGGGGGTTACAAGAGACCCAGTACTTC. This sequence encodes CASRDGGRGLQETQYF.

The rearrangement uses TRBV19 and TRBJ1-2; 9 bases are shared with TRBD1. With V trimmed by 3 bases and J by 9 bases, 8 bases remained unmatched. CDR1 is LNHDA and CDR2 is SQIVND in the germline V gene (reference sequence). CDR3 length equals 14 residues. The CDR3 DNA reads as TGTGCCAGTAGTATGCCCGGGGACAGGGTACGCTACACCTTC. Translated, it gives CASSMPGDRVRYTF.

The chain joins TRBV4-3 to TRBJ2-7; the D gene is possibly TRBD1 (8 bases). Germline loops: CDR1 LGHNA, CDR2 YSLEER. This CDR3 has 21 amino acids. V was trimmed by 2 bases and J by 0 bases, leaving 29 bases between them. The CDR3 bases are TGCGCCAGCAGCCAATATCACGGGATACAGGGGGGGTGGGCCAGCTCCTACGAGCAGTACTTC. Encoded protein: CASSQYHGIQGGWASSYEQYF.

The CDR3 protein is CAWGRTGGSYEQYF. In DNA, the CDR3 is TGTGCCTGGGGAAGAACAGGGGGCTCCTACGAGCAGTACTTC. This sequence joins TRBV30 and TRBJ2-7; 8 positions agree with TRBD1. Germline CDR1 reads GTSNPN; CDR2 reads SVGIG (reference sequence). The CDR3 sequence is 14 residues long. The J segment lost 0 bases and the V segment lost 5 bases, leaving 6 bases of the junction unmatched.

This chain joins TRBV10-3 and TRBJ1-4, with D tentatively TRBD1 (5 bases). The CDR3 extends over 15 amino acids. Germline V gene lookup returns CDR1 ENHRY and CDR2 SYGVKD. V was trimmed by 0 bases and J by 3 bases, leaving 8 bases between them. CDR3 amino acids: CAISESGVSNEKLFF. The CDR3 coding sequence is TGTGCCATCAGTGAGTCGGGGGTGTCTAATGAAAAACTGTTTTTT.